One and the same sample provided the 29 T cell receptor beta chains below, sequenced in a study of CD8+CD57+ T cells in acquired aplastic anemia. Those patients picked for sequencing had displayed CD8+CD57+ cell expansion on flow cytometry. CDR3 and TCR beta VDJ profiling relied on genomic DNA as the template. TCRdb independently ran MiXCR on the reads; one entry per CDR3 protein. This sample has 130,000 or so distinct CDR3 sequences; about 50% occur once, and the top ten carry roughly 29%. Sequencing was done on a sample of sorted CD4+, CD8+, or CD8+CD57+ T cells (not recorded which) from PBMCs. These receptor sequences come from a human donor with aplastic anemia.

The J gene is TRBJ1-2, the V gene TRBV9; D ambiguous. V was trimmed by 3 bases and J by 2 bases, leaving 14 bases between them. CDR3 size: 15 residues. CDR1 and CDR2 (germline): SGDLS, YYNGEE. The CDR3 region has the DNA TGTGCCAGCAGCGCCCGACAAGGGCGGAACTATGGCTACACCTTC. Protein: CASSARQGRNYGYTF.

The chain uses TRBV2 and TRBJ2-7, with TRBD1 matching over 9 bases. The CDR3 is 13 residues long. CDR1 is SNHLY, CDR2 FYNNEI, per germline. Trimming at V came to 6 bases and at J to 6 bases, leaving 6 bases not matched to a gene. The CDR3 reads CASSGTGFIEQYF. DNA of the CDR3: TGTGCCAGCAGCGGGACAGGGTTTATCGAGCAGTACTTC.

The J gene is TRBJ2-7, the V gene TRBV24-1; 7 bases agree with TRBD1. Unmatched junction bases numbered 14, after V lost 11 bases and J lost 5 bases. The V gene's germline CDR1 is KGHDR and CDR2 SFDVKD. The CDR3 loop spans 14 amino acids. The CDR3 region is CASIPEDRLNEQYF. For the CDR3, the DNA is TGTGCCAGCATCCCTGAGGACAGGTTGAACGAGCAGTACTTC.

The chain links TRBV9 to TRBJ2-3; D may be TRBD2 (6 bases). Germline V lookup: CDR1 SGDLS, CDR2 YYNGEE. The CDR3 covers 15 residues. V shed 0 bases and J shed 4 bases, with 12 bases lying between them. CDR3 bases: TGTGCCAGCAGCGTAGGCAGCGGGTCTCCAGATACGCAGTATTTT. Protein product: CASSVGSGSPDTQYF.

The V gene is TRBV24-1, the J gene TRBJ2-3; 7 bases fit TRBD1. The V and J ends lost 2 bases and 4 bases, in that order; junction bases with no gene match: 8. Germline V lookup: CDR1 KGHDR, CDR2 SFDVKD. This CDR3 is built from 16 residues. Here the CDR3 reads CATSDSGQNNPDTQYF. DNA of the CDR3: TGTGCCACCAGTGATTCGGGACAGAACAACCCAGATACGCAGTATTTT.

This clonotype was seen once. CDR3 coding DNA: TGCAGTGCTAGAGACAGTAACTATGGCTACACCTTC. Translated: CSARDSNYGYTF. The chain employs TRBV20-1 and TRBJ1-2; D not resolved. V gave up 0 bases and J gave up 1 base, with 3 bases separating them. Germline lookup yields CDR1 DFQATT and CDR2 SNEGSKA (reference sequence). This CDR3 contains 12 residues.

V gene TRBV19 combines with J gene TRBJ1-5; 8 bases fit TRBD1. The CDR3 is 15 amino acids. Germline V lookup: CDR1 LNHDA, CDR2 SQIVND (reference sequence). Losses at the gene ends were 6 bases for V and 8 bases for J; bases not matched to a gene: 12. CDR3 sequence reads: CASSPGQVDGEPQHF. The CDR3 nucleotides read TGTGCCAGTAGCCCGGGACAGGTCGACGGTGAGCCCCAGCATTTT.

The rearrangement joins TRBV10-2 to TRBJ1-1, with a weak D call TRBD1 (5 bases). From germline, CDR1 is WSHSY and CDR2 SAAADI. The CDR3 length is 14 residues. Deletions cut 0 bases from V and 12 bases from J, with 17 bases between. DNA for the CDR3: TGCGCCAGCAGTGAGTCGAATGGACAACCGGTTACTTTCTTT. It encodes CASSESNGQPVTFF.

This clonotype has only a few counts. The chain employs TRBV2 and TRBJ1-1, with D maybe TRBD1 (6 bases). The CDR3 totals 15 residues. The germline gives CDR1 SNHLY, CDR2 FYNNEI. V was cut by 0 bases and J by 4 bases, with 12 bases left in between. The CDR3 sequence: CASSEAQGMGTEAFF. The CDR3 DNA sequence: TGTGCCAGCAGTGAAGCACAGGGAATGGGCACTGAAGCTTTCTTT.

This rearrangement joins TRBV19 to TRBJ2-1; the D gene could be TRBD1 or TRBD2 (5 bases each). This CDR3 has 15 residues. V was pared by 3 bases and J by 0 bases, with 9 bases between. Per the germline V gene, CDR1 is LNHDA and CDR2 is SQIVND (reference sequence). The CDR3 spells CASSIPGPSYNEQFF. The CDR3 nucleotides are TGTGCCAGTAGTATCCCGGGACCCTCCTACAATGAGCAGTTCTTC.

This clonotype was seen more than once but under ten times. J is TRBJ2-3 and V is TRBV20-1, with TRBD1 as a possible D gene (5 bases). Germline V gene lookup returns CDR1 DFQATT and CDR2 SNEGSKA (reference sequence). The CDR3 contains 14 residues. Trimming pared 2 bases from V and 4 bases from J, leaving 13 bases between. The CDR3 here is CSARLTGRSDTQYF. In DNA form, the CDR3 reads TGCAGTGCTAGATTAACAGGTCGTTCAGATACGCAGTATTTT.

In its sample, this clonotype was seen once. The chain recombines TRBV24-1 with TRBJ1-2; D not certain. Germline V lookup: CDR1 KGHDR, CDR2 SFDVKD. This CDR3 is built from 15 residues. V lost 3 bases and J lost 1, with 11 bases in between. The CDR3 coding sequence is TGTGCCACCAGTGATCCACCGACTATTAACTATGGCTACACCTTC. Translated: CATSDPPTINYGYTF.

The chain joins TRBV7-8 to TRBJ2-7, with D uncertain. The CDR3 spans 16 residues. Trimming stripped 4 bases from V and 1 base from J, with 17 bases between. Germline V gene data show CDR1 as SGHVS and CDR2 as FQNEAQ. The CDR3, as DNA: TGTGCCAGCAGCTCCTGGGGTAGGCGCGAGTCCTACGAGCAGTACTTC. Protein sequence: CASSSWGRRESYEQYF.

V and J are TRBV29-1 and TRBJ2-7, with 8 bases that match TRBD2. Germline V gene sequence: CDR1 SQVTM, CDR2 ANQGSEA. There are 13 residues in the CDR3. The V gene end was trimmed by 7 bases and the J gene end by 3 bases; junction bases not matched to a gene: 8. CDR3 coding DNA: TGCAGCGATCGAGGTAGCGGGGTCTACGAGCAGTACTTC. It encodes CSDRGSGVYEQYF.

For the CDR3, the DNA is TGTGCCACTAATGCGGGGGTAGTCACAGATACGCAGTATTTT. It encodes CATNAGVVTDTQYF. J is TRBJ2-3 and V is TRBV2; TRBD2 aligns across 7 bases. V dropped 10 bases and J dropped 2; count of bases not matched to a gene: 9. Germline lookup yields CDR1 SNHLY and CDR2 FYNNEI. The CDR3 length is 14 residues.

The CDR3 protein is CSSGLASTRDNEQFF. The CDR3 DNA sequence: TGCAGCAGTGGACTAGCGTCGACTAGGGACAATGAGCAGTTCTTC. The rearrangement links TRBV29-1 to TRBJ2-1; 9 positions agree with TRBD2. CDR3 length: 15 residues. Looked up from germline, CDR1 is SQVTM and CDR2 is ANQGSEA. Trimming at V came to 8 bases and at J to 5 bases, leaving 13 bases not matched to a gene.

The V and J genes are TRBV10-1 and TRBJ2-3; 7 nucleotides line up with TRBD2. Looked up from germline, CDR1 is WNHNN and CDR2 is SYGVQD (reference sequence). The CDR3 is 15 amino acids. V was clipped by 6 bases and J by 4 bases; unmatched bases: 10. The CDR3 here is CASSLWEGDSDTQYF. The CDR3 DNA sequence: TGCGCCAGCAGCTTGTGGGAGGGAGATTCAGATACGCAGTATTTT.

The V call is TRBV7-6, the J call TRBJ2-5, with TRBD2 matching over 11 bases. The J call is doubtful: the DNA matches TRBJ2-1 better. The germline CDR1 and CDR2 sequences are SGHVS and FNYEAQ. This CDR3 comprises 14 residues. CDR3 DNA sequence: TGTGCGGAGGGACTAGCGGAATCCTACAATGAGCAGTTCTTC. The encoded protein is CAEGLAESYNEQFF.

This sequence joins TRBV2 and TRBJ2-5, with 9 bases fitting TRBD1. CDR3 length: 14 residues. Unmatched junction bases numbered 7, after V lost 6 bases and J lost 5 bases. In germline, CDR1 is SNHLY, CDR2 FYNNEI. The CDR3: CASRSGTGLETQYF. The CDR3 DNA reads TGTGCCAGCAGGTCCGGGACAGGGCTTGAGACCCAGTACTTC.

This clonotype was seen a few times. The chain uses TRBV15 and TRBJ1-1; no firm D call. Germline assignment: CDR1 LNHNV and CDR2 YYDKDF (reference sequence). The CDR3 sequence is 12 residues long. Trimming shortened V by 3 bases and J by 5 bases, and 7 bases separated the two germline ends. The CDR3 bases are TGTGCCACCAGCAGGGATCGAACTGAAGCTTTCTTT. Encoded protein: CATSRDRTEAFF.

The chain uses TRBV29-1 and TRBJ2-7; D ambiguous. Looked up from germline, CDR1 is SQVTM and CDR2 is ANQGSEA. V was cut by 4 bases and J by 0 bases, with 7 bases left in between. The CDR3 length is 12 residues. CDR3 sequence reads: CSVVQSSYEQYF. As DNA, the CDR3 is TGCAGCGTTGTCCAGAGCTCCTACGAGCAGTACTTC.

V and J are TRBV19 and TRBJ1-5; 7 nucleotides line up with TRBD1. Germline V gives CDR1 LNHDA, CDR2 SQIVND (reference sequence). The CDR3 runs 14 residues. Trimming removed 9 bases from V and 1 base from J; junction bases left unmatched: 6. The CDR3 region has the DNA TGTGCCAGCAGACAGGGAGGAAGCAATCAGCCCCAGCATTTT. This encodes CASRQGGSNQPQHF.

In regard to this clonotype: The junction and the germline gene differ at one end; a read error may be behind it. CDR3 coding DNA: TGCGGCGTTGGACAGGTCTACGAGCAGTACTTC. Amino acid sequence: CGVGQVYEQYF. The rearrangement joins TRBV29-1 to TRBJ2-7, with 7 bases lining up with TRBD1. CDR1 and CDR2 (germline): SQVTM, ANQGSEA. CDR3 length: 11 amino acids.

In this sample, this clonotype turned up many times. The chain employs TRBV7-6 and TRBJ2-1; tentative D call: TRBD1 (9 bases). V was shortened by 1 base and J by 6 bases, with 22 bases between the two germline ends. This CDR3 is built from 18 residues. Germline V lookup: CDR1 SGHVS, CDR2 FNYEAQ. The CDR3 DNA sequence: TGTGCCAGCAGCTTAGGACAGGGGGGCGGGGGGTTGTTCAATGAGCAGTTCTTC. Translation gives CASSLGQGGGGLFNEQFF.

This clonotype appeared many times. This rearrangement joins TRBV5-4 to TRBJ1-1; D is undetermined. Deletions cut 2 bases from V and 1 base from J, with 6 bases between. The CDR3 has 13 amino acids. Germline assignment: CDR1 SGHNT and CDR2 YYREEE (reference sequence). CDR3 nucleotides: TGTGCCAGCAGCTTATTCCCGAACACTGAAGCTTTCTTT. This sequence encodes CASSLFPNTEAFF.

This chain connects TRBV15 to TRBJ1-1; no reliable D call. Germline CDR1 reads LNHNV; CDR2 reads YYDKDF (reference sequence). The CDR3 is 14 amino acids. Trimming shortened V by 1 base and J by 4 bases, and 10 bases separated the two germline ends. For the CDR3, the DNA is TGTGCCACCAGCAGAGTGGTTGGGAGCACTGAAGCTTTCTTT. Its translation: CATSRVVGSTEAFF.

This clonotype has just a few counts. The V and J genes are TRBV20-1 and TRBJ1-6; TRBD1 aligns across 7 bases. Per germline, CDR1 DFQATT and CDR2 SNEGSKA (reference sequence). J was trimmed by 6 bases and V by 6 bases; bases with no gene match: 8. This CDR3 comprises 14 residues. CDR3 loop: CSAPHRGGNSPLHF. CDR3 nucleotide sequence: TGCAGTGCACCGCACAGGGGAGGTAATTCACCCCTCCACTTT.

Concerning this clonotype: A much larger clonotype is one base distant, so this may be a read error. This sequence joins TRBV4-1 and TRBJ2-5, with 10 bases identical to TRBD1. Germline V gene data show CDR1 as MGHRA and CDR2 as YSYEKL. After removal of 4 bases from V and 7 bases from J, the junction contained 6 bases not matched to a gene. The CDR3 has 14 residues. The CDR3 spells CASSPRDRGGTQYF. DNA of the CDR3: TGCGCCAGCAGCCCCCGGGACAGGGGAGGGACCCAGTACTTC.

The chain couples TRBV20-1 to TRBJ1-1; D not certain. The germline CDR1 and CDR2 sequences are DFQATT and SNEGSKA (reference sequence). Trimming pared 3 bases from V and 8 bases from J, leaving 7 bases between. The CDR3 is 10 amino acids. The CDR3 reads CSASRLEAFF. CDR3 DNA sequence: TGCAGTGCTAGTCGACTAGAAGCTTTCTTT.